A selection of T cell receptor beta chains follows, all from one sample in a study of glioma-infiltrating T cells after dendritic cell vaccination. The assay was immunoSEQ multiplex PCR, and TCRdb's table has in-frame clones only and misses some. Among over 80,000 clones listed, 70% to 90% were seen once. The material sequenced was blood, taken before dendritic cell vaccination. The source of these receptors is a human donor with glioblastoma. CDR3s include the opening cysteine and the closing phenylalanine or tryptophan. The order of the fields is V gene, CDR3 length, clone size, J gene, D gene, CDR3 protein, CDR3 DNA. D genes are given only for firm matches. Clone size, where shown, is once, few, many, or a class for clones that have expanded.

v_gene: TRBV11-3; len: 14; abundance: .; j_gene: TRBJ2-7; d_gene: TRBD1; CDR3aa: CASSVGQISYEQYF; CDR3nt: TGTGCCAGCAGCGTGGGACAGATCTCCTACGAGCAGTACTTC
v_gene: TRBV10-3; len: 12; abundance: .; j_gene: TRBJ2-7; d_gene: TRBD1; CDR3aa: CASTGQGYEQYF; CDR3nt: TGTGCCAGCACCGGACAGGGCTACGAGCAGTACTTC
v_gene: TRBV4-2; len: 14; abundance: few; j_gene: TRBJ1-1; d_gene: .; CDR3aa: CASSQGQLNTEAFF; CDR3nt: TGTGCCAGCAGCCAAGGACAGTTGAACACTGAAGCTTTCTTT
v_gene: TRBV6-5; len: 13; abundance: .; j_gene: TRBJ1-1; d_gene: .; CDR3aa: CASSWAGNTEAFF; CDR3nt: TGTGCCAGCAGTTGGGCGGGTAACACTGAAGCTTTCTTT
v_gene: TRBV10-3; len: 15; abundance: .; j_gene: TRBJ2-1; d_gene: .; CDR3aa: CASSTQGGSYNEQFF; CDR3nt: TGTGCCTCTTCAACACAGGGGGGGTCCTACAATGAGCAGTTCTTC
v_gene: TRBV7-6; len: 13; abundance: few; j_gene: TRBJ2-5; d_gene: .; CDR3aa: CASSGTGYETQYF; CDR3nt: TGTGCCAGCAGCGGAACAGGGTACGAGACCCAGTACTTC
v_gene: TRBV11-2; len: 13; abundance: few; j_gene: TRBJ1-2; d_gene: TRBD1; CDR3aa: CASSFGQVGGYTF; CDR3nt: TGTGCCAGCAGCTTTGGACAGGTCGGTGGCTACACCTTC
v_gene: TRBV30; len: 16; abundance: .; j_gene: TRBJ2-7; d_gene: TRBD2; CDR3aa: CAWSAKLAGGRDEQYF; CDR3nt: TGTGCCTGGAGTGCAAAACTAGCGGGAGGGCGCGACGAGCAGTACTTC
v_gene: TRBV27; len: 14; abundance: .; j_gene: TRBJ1-1; d_gene: .; CDR3aa: CASSRDIIDTEAFF; CDR3nt: TGTGCCAGCAGTCGGGACATTATAGACACTGAAGCTTTCTTT
v_gene: TRBV7-9; len: 14; abundance: .; j_gene: TRBJ1-2; d_gene: TRBD1; CDR3aa: CASRSTGANYGYTF; CDR3nt: TGTGCCAGCAGATCCACAGGGGCTAACTATGGCTACACCTTC
v_gene: TRBV14; len: 13; abundance: .; j_gene: TRBJ1-1; d_gene: .; CDR3aa: CASSQEEWTEAFF; CDR3nt: TGTGCCAGCAGCCAAGAGGAGTGGACTGAAGCTTTCTTT